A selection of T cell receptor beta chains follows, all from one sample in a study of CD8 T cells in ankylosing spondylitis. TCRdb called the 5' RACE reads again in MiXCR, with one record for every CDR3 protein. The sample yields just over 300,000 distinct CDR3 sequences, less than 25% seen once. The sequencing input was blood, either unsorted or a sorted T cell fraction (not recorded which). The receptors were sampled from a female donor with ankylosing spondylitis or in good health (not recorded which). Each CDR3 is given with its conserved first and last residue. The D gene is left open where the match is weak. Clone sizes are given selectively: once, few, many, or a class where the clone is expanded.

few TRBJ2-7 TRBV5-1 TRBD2 CASSFVAGGTDTYEQYF TGCGCCAGCAGCTTTGTAGCGGGAGGTACCGATACCTACGAGCAGTACTTC
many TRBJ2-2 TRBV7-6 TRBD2 CASSFRTGLAGTYTGELFF TGTGCCAGCAGCTTTAGGACAGGACTAGCGGGCACCTACACCGGGGAGCTGTTTTTT
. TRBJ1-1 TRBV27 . CASSPHDDSEAFF TGTGCCAGCAGTCCACACGATGACAGTGAAGCTTTCTTT
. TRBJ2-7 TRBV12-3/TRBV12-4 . CASSLQIYEQYF TGTGCCAGCAGTCTTCAGATTTACGAGCAGTACTTC
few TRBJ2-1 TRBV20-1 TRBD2 CSARPGGRGEQFF TGCAGTGCTAGACCGGGAGGCCGTGGTGAGCAGTTCTTC
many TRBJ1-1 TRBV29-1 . CSVAQGGSNTEAFF TGCAGCGTTGCGCAGGGAGGTTCGAACACTGAAGCTTTCTTT
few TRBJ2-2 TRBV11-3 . CASSLVVGGELFF TGTGCCAGCAGCTTAGTGGTCGGGGGGGAGCTGTTTTTT
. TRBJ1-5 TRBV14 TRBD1 CASSPGQLQLQHF TGTGCCAGCAGCCCGGGACAGCTTCAGCTCCAGCATTTT
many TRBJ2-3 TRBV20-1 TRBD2 CSAQARGGSRTDTQYF TGCAGTGCTCAGGCTCGGGGGGGGAGCCGCACAGATACGCAGTATTTT
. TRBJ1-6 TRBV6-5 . CASSYVGFYNSPLHF TGTGCCAGCAGTTACGTGGGGTTCTATAATTCACCCCTCCACTTT
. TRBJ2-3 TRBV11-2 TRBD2 CASRLSGADTQYF TGTGCCAGCAGACTCAGCGGGGCAGATACGCAGTATTTT
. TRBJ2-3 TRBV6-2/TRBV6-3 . CASSTRTSPTDTQYF TGTGCCAGCTCAACCCGAACTAGCCCCACAGATACGCAGTATTTT
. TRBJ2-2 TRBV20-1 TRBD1 CSAGQGAPSGELFF TGCAGTGCCGGGCAGGGGGCGCCGAGCGGGGAGCTGTTTTTT
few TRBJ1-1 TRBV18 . CASSPLGQGPNTEAFF TGTGCCAGCTCACCACTTGGGCAGGGACCGAACACTGAAGCTTTCTTT
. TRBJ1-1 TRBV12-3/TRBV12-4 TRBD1 CASSNDREGTEAFF TGTGCCAGCAGTAATGACAGGGAGGGGACTGAAGCTTTCTTT
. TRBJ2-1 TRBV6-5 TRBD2 CASSYVGTSGRRVYNEQFF TGTGCCAGCAGTTACGTTGGGACTAGCGGGAGGAGGGTCTACAATGAGCAGTTCTTC
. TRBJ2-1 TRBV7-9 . CASSLQIGGRNEQFF TGTGCCAGCAGCCTCCAAATCGGGGGCAGGAATGAGCAGTTCTTC
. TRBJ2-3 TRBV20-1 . CSARDNFGADTQYF TGCAGTGCTAGAGATAACTTTGGCGCGGATACGCAGTATTTT
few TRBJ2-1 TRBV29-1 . CSVEKLLALNEQFF TGCAGCGTTGAAAAGCTCCTAGCTCTCAATGAGCAGTTCTTC
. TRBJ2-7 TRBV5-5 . CASSHFPQGSSYEQYF TGTGCCAGCAGCCATTTTCCTCAGGGGAGCTCCTACGAGCAGTACTTC
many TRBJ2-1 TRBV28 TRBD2 CASSPYLADHYNEQFF TGTGCCAGCAGTCCATATCTAGCGGACCACTACAATGAGCAGTTCTTC
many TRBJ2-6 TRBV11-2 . CASSPSRFSGANVLTF TGTGCCAGCAGCCCATCCCGATTCTCTGGGGCCAACGTCCTGACTTTC
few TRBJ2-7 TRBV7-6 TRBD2 CASSLRTSGFSYEQYF TGTGCCAGCAGCCTCCGGACTAGCGGATTCTCCTACGAGCAGTACTTC
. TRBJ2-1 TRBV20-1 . CSARDLRFSQGEQFF TGCAGTGCTAGAGATCTGCGGTTCTCGCAAGGTGAGCAGTTCTTC
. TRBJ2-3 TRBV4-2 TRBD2 CASSQERSGLADFTDTQYF TGTGCCAGCAGCCAAGAGCGGTCCGGACTAGCGGATTTCACAGATACGCAGTATTTT
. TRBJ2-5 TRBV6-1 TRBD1 CASSRDRAETQYF TGTGCCAGCAGTAGGGACAGGGCGGAGACCCAGTACTTC
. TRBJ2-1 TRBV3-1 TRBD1 CASSPLRDREYNEQFF TGTGCCAGCAGCCCCTTGCGAGACAGGGAGTACAATGAGCAGTTCTTC
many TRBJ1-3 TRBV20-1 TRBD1 CSADHRGRGNTIYF TGCAGTGCAGACCACAGGGGGAGGGGAAACACCATATATTTT
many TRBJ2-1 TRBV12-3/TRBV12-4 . CASSFPPQVFF TGTGCCAGCAGTTTTCCGCCTCAAGTGTTCTTC